The clone carrying this T cell receptor beta chain was observed a few times. The antigen is not known. The data were taken from a study of cytomegalovirus exposure and HLA in healthy donors. With V trimmed by 4 bases and J by 4 bases, 3 bases remained unmatched. The length of the CDR3 is 13 residues. Looked up from germline, CDR1 is SNHLY and CDR2 is FYNNEI. Clones were sequenced by immunoSEQ multiplex PCR, and TCRdb holds only the in-frame ones, with some missing. The sample records about 130,000 clones, 85% to 95% being singletons. Study-wide results and limits: Among the CMV-associated chains, three were confirmed in vitro as specific for CMV antigens. The authors enumerated 180 or so TCR beta chains as linked to cytomegalovirus.

The TCR originated in a woman between 18 and 29 years old in good health and CMV-seronegative. Sequencing used PBMCs. The chain couples TRBV2 to TRBJ1-2; 7 nucleotides agree with TRBD1. The CDR3 sequence is CASSVQGPYGYTF. CDR3 nucleotides: TGTGCCAGCAGTGTACAGGGGCCCTATGGCTACACCTTC. The variable domain in full, with the rest retrieved from reference TRBV2 and TRBJ1-2, is EPEVTQTPSHQVTQMGQEVILRCVPISNHLYFYWYRQILGQKVEFLVSFYNNEISEKSEIFDDQFSVERPDGSNFTLKIRSTKLEDSAMYFCASSVQGPYGYTFGSGTRLTVV.